This T cell receptor beta chain was found in a study of blood T cell repertoires in COVID-19. Sequencing used immunoSEQ multiplex PCR; TCRdb keeps in-frame clones, though not all of them. This sample has approximately 500,000 clones, with roughly 91% found just once. The CDR3 totals 12 residues. The germline V gene encodes CDR1 SGHRS and CDR2 YFSETQ. Trimming shortened V by 5 bases and J by 8 bases, and 11 bases separated the two germline ends. Sequenced: peripheral blood. This receptor was identified in a woman aged 50 to 60 with COVID-19, enrolled during active disease. The chain has TRBV5-1 and TRBJ2-1, with a possible D match to TRBD1 (5 bases). CDR3 sequence (DNA): TGCGCCAGCAGGGCAGGGTTGGATGAGCAGTTCTTC. Its protein product is CASRAGLDEQFF.